This is a list of T cell receptor beta chains from one sample in a study of CD8+CD57+ T cells in acquired aplastic anemia. TCRdb re-called the reads through MiXCR, storing one row per CDR3 protein. The data show about 110,000 distinct CDR3 sequences, 50% to 65% seen once. The material sequenced was sorted CD4+, CD8+, or CD8+CD57+ T cells (not recorded which) from PBMCs. The origin of the receptors is a human donor in good health, serving as a control. Each CDR3 is given with its conserved first and last residue. Fields, in order: J gene, CDR3 length, D gene, V gene, clone size, CDR3 protein, CDR3 DNA. A D gene is named only where the DNA matches it firmly. Not every row has a clone size; where given, it reads once, few, many or a size class.

TRBJ2-3	18	TRBD2	TRBV20-1	many	CSAGPFGGGASGPDTQYF	TGCAGTGCAGGACCGTTCGGCGGGGGGGCCTCGGGCCCAGATACGCAGTATTTT
TRBJ1-5	15	-	TRBV13	-	CASSLGQGKNQPQHF	TGTGCCAGCAGCTTAGGGCAGGGAAAGAATCAGCCCCAGCATTTT
TRBJ2-7	14	-	TRBV19	many	CASSTPRDIYEQYF	TGTGCCAGTAGTACGCCCCGGGACATCTACGAGCAGTACTTC
TRBJ2-7	12	TRBD2	TRBV20-1	-	CSARRESLEQYF	TGCAGTGCTAGGCGGGAGAGCCTCGAGCAGTACTTC
TRBJ2-7	11	TRBD1	TRBV10-3	-	CAINDRDEQYF	TGTGCCATTAACGACAGGGACGAGCAGTACTTC
TRBJ1-1	14	-	TRBV7-6	-	CASSSLHQGTEAFF	TGCGCCAGCAGCTCCTTACATCAGGGTACTGAAGCTTTCTTT
TRBJ1-2	14	-	TRBV7-2	many	CASSLVGQGYGYTF	TGTGCCAGCAGCTTAGTAGGCCAGGGATATGGCTACACCTTC
TRBJ1-2	12	-	TRBV5-6	once	CASSPGQSGYTF	TGTGCCAGCAGCCCGGGACAATCTGGCTACACCTTC
TRBJ2-7	17	TRBD2	TRBV25-1	-	CASGSGSGDAFRYEQYF	TGTGCCAGCGGCTCGGGTAGCGGGGACGCCTTTAGGTACGAGCAGTACTTC
TRBJ2-7	13	-	TRBV7-9	-	CASSPARAYEQYF	TGTGCCAGCAGCCCGGCTAGGGCCTACGAGCAGTACTTC
TRBJ2-2	13	-	TRBV2	-	CASSNVNTRELFF	TGTGCCAGCAGTAATGTGAACACCAGGGAGCTGTTTTTT
TRBJ2-3	16	-	TRBV4-1	-	CASSLIGRGAGDMQYF	TGCGCCAGCAGCTTGATTGGCAGGGGAGCTGGAGATATGCAGTATTTT
TRBJ2-7	13	-	TRBV10-3	many	CAISDLLYSKQYF	TGTGCCATCAGTGACCTCCTTTATTCAAAGCAGTACTTC
TRBJ1-2	16	TRBD1	TRBV20-1	many	CSARDLGTGLRYGYTF	TGCAGTGCTAGAGATCTCGGGACAGGGTTAAGATATGGCTACACCTTC
TRBJ2-7	15	TRBD1	TRBV25-1	-	CASSEAKGARDEQHF	TGTGCCAGCAGTGAAGCGAAGGGGGCTAGGGACGAGCAGCACTTC
TRBJ1-2	12	-	TRBV7-9	-	CASSPVSYGYTF	TGTGCCAGCAGCCCAGTAAGCTATGGCTACACCTTC
TRBJ2-7	11	-	TRBV28	-	CASSLYSEQYF	TGTGCCAGCAGTCTCTATTCCGAGCAGTACTTC
TRBJ1-1	13	-	TRBV25-1	-	CASSEYGNTEAFF	TGTGCCAGCAGTGAATACGGGAACACTGAAGCTTTCTTT
TRBJ2-1	14	-	TRBV19	-	CASRDGTSYNEQFF	TGTGCCAGTAGGGACGGGACCTCCTACAATGAGCAGTTCTTC
TRBJ2-1	16	-	TRBV14	many	CASSPRGGTSYNEQFF	TGTGCCAGCAGCCCACGAGGGGGGACGTCCTACAATGAGCAGTTCTTC
TRBJ1-1	18	TRBD1	TRBV12-3/TRBV12-4	-	CASRRSGGYRGMNTEASF	TGTGCCAGCAGACGATCGGGGGGATACAGGGGAATGAACACTGAAGCTTCCTTT
TRBJ1-1	15	-	TRBV25-1	once	CASRGQGFMNTEAFF	TGTGCCAGCAGGGGGCAGGGATTCATGAACACTGAAGCTTTCTTT
TRBJ1-2	14	-	TRBV7-2	many	CASSYETPGSGYTF	TGTGCCAGCAGCTATGAAACCCCAGGGTCTGGCTACACCTTC
TRBJ1-5	15	-	TRBV20-1	-	CSASSASERNQPQHF	TGCAGTGCTAGTTCGGCGTCGGAAAGAAATCAGCCCCAGCATTTT
TRBJ2-7	15	TRBD2	TRBV4-3	many	CASSRTSGTSYEQYF	TGCGCCAGCAGCCGAACTAGCGGAACCTCCTACGAGCAGTACTTC
TRBJ2-3	15	TRBD2	TRBV5-4	many	CASSLGLAGTDTQYF	TGTGCCAGCAGCTTGGGCCTAGCGGGCACAGATACGCAGTATTTT
TRBJ2-5	15	-	TRBV25-1	few	CASSDHGTSQETQYF	TGTGCCAGCAGTGATCACGGGACGTCACAAGAGACCCAGTACTTC
TRBJ1-1	15	-	TRBV12-3/TRBV12-4	-	CASSSMRGENTEAFF	TGTGCCAGCAGTTCCATGCGGGGGGAGAACACTGAAGCTTTCTTT
TRBJ2-2	14	-	TRBV5-8	few	CASTRGLYAGELFF	TGTGCCAGCACCCGGGGCTTGTACGCCGGGGAGCTGTTTTTT
TRBJ1-2	15	-	TRBV30	many	CAWSVPGGGGYGYTF	TGTGCCTGGAGTGTACCGGGGGGAGGTGGCTATGGCTACACCTTC
TRBJ2-3	14	-	TRBV10-3	once	CAISEGRQRDTQYF	TGTGCCATCAGTGAGGGGAGACAGAGAGATACGCAGTATTTT
TRBJ2-7	11	-	TRBV10-3	medium-sized	CAISVDYEQYF	TGTGCCATCAGCGTGGATTACGAGCAGTACTTC
TRBJ1-1	13	-	TRBV6-5	-	CASSHGRVTEAFF	TGTGCCAGCAGTCACGGGAGGGTGACTGAAGCTTTCTTT
TRBJ2-4	16	-	TRBV11-2	many	CASSTSGTVAKNIQYF	TGTGCCAGCAGCACCTCCGGGACGGTAGCCAAAAACATTCAGTACTTC
TRBJ1-1	14	-	TRBV20-1	-	CSALDLGLNTEAFF	TGCAGTGCTCTTGATCTGGGATTGAACACTGAAGCTTTCTTT
TRBJ2-3	18	TRBD2	TRBV5-1	-	CASSLGPGTSGGSGTQYF	TGCGCCAGCAGCTTAGGTCCCGGGACTAGCGGGGGGTCAGGTACGCAGTATTTT
TRBJ1-5	12	-	TRBV7-2	-	CASSSDGQPQHF	TGTGCCAGCAGCTCTGACGGTCAGCCCCAGCATTTT
TRBJ1-5	13	TRBD1	TRBV29-1	-	CSVEGQGGQPQHF	TGCAGCGTTGAAGGACAGGGAGGACAGCCCCAGCATTTT
TRBJ2-7	16	TRBD2	TRBV20-1	-	CSAIPRTSGGQHGQYF	TGCAGTGCTATCCCCCGGACTAGCGGGGGGCAACACGGGCAGTACTTC
TRBJ1-1	13	TRBD1	TRBV7-2	few	CASSSTGHTEAFF	TGTGCCAGCAGCTCGACAGGGCACACTGAAGCTTTCTTT
TRBJ1-2	13	TRBD1	TRBV10-3	-	CAITGQGLYGYTF	TGTGCCATCACCGGACAGGGACTTTACGGCTACACCTTC
TRBJ1-5	15	-	TRBV2	-	CANELRGYGNQPQHF	TGTGCCAATGAACTACGGGGGTATGGCAATCAGCCCCAGCATTTT
TRBJ1-2	13	TRBD1	TRBV30	many	CACYRGSNYGYTF	TGTGCCTGCTACAGGGGGAGTAACTATGGCTACACCTTC
TRBJ2-7	14	-	TRBV2	-	CASSLGTAKREQYF	TGTGCCAGCAGCTTAGGGACTGCAAAACGGGAGCAGTACTTC
TRBJ2-7	14	-	TRBV3-1	-	CASSQDWSSYEQYF	TGTGCCAGCAGCCAAGATTGGAGCTCCTACGAGCAGTACTTC
TRBJ2-5	12	-	TRBV5-4	-	CANSFGRETQYF	TGTGCCAACAGCTTTGGGAGGGAGACCCAGTACTTC
TRBJ2-1	12	-	TRBV20-1	many	CSASSSDNEQFF	TGCAGTGCTAGCTCTAGTGACAATGAGCAGTTCTTC
TRBJ1-5	12	-	TRBV12-3/TRBV12-4	-	CASSLPPEPQHF	TGTGCCAGCAGTTTACCACCTGAGCCCCAGCATTTT
TRBJ2-3	18	TRBD1	TRBV4-2	many	CASSHDRAGGSSTDTQYF	TGTGCCAGCAGCCACGACCGTGCAGGGGGTTCTAGCACAGATACGCAGTATTTT
TRBJ2-7	12	-	TRBV29-1	-	CSVGQSAYEQYF	TGCAGCGTTGGACAGAGCGCCTACGAGCAGTACTTC
TRBJ1-2	19	TRBD1	TRBV9	many	CASTIYPGGQGSSNYGYTF	TGTGCCAGCACCATCTACCCTGGGGGACAGGGGTCTTCTAACTATGGCTACACCTTC
TRBJ2-5	10	-	TRBV20-1	once	CSASTETQYF	TGCAGTGCCTCAACTGAGACCCAGTACTTC
TRBJ2-5	13	-	TRBV5-1	-	CASSLRMGETQYF	TGCGCCAGCAGCTTAAGGATGGGAGAGACCCAGTACTTC
TRBJ2-7	11	TRBD1	TRBV10-3	-	CATRQGWEQYF	TGTGCCACCCGACAGGGGTGGGAGCAGTACTTC
TRBJ2-1	12	-	TRBV12-3/TRBV12-4	many	CASSLVEVEQFF	TGTGCCAGCAGTTTAGTGGAGGTTGAGCAGTTCTTC
TRBJ2-2	17	-	TRBV25-1	-	CASSRESPAPNTGELFF	TGTGCCAGCAGCCGAGAGAGTCCGGCGCCGAACACCGGGGAGCTGTTTTTT
TRBJ1-5	15	-	TRBV7-8	-	CASSPQGFENQPQHF	TGTGCCAGCAGCCCCCAGGGCTTCGAAAATCAGCCCCAGCATTTT
TRBJ2-2	15	TRBD2	TRBV24-1	-	CATSEPGTRLGELFF	TGTGCCACCAGTGAGCCCGGGACTAGGCTAGGGGAGCTGTTTTTT
TRBJ1-3	14	-	TRBV19	-	CASSPEGLGNTIYF	TGTGCCAGTAGTCCCGAAGGCCTGGGGAACACCATATATTTT
TRBJ1-5	15	-	TRBV15	many	CATAHLRGSNQPQHF	TGTGCCACCGCACACCTCCGAGGGAGCAATCAGCCCCAGCATTTT